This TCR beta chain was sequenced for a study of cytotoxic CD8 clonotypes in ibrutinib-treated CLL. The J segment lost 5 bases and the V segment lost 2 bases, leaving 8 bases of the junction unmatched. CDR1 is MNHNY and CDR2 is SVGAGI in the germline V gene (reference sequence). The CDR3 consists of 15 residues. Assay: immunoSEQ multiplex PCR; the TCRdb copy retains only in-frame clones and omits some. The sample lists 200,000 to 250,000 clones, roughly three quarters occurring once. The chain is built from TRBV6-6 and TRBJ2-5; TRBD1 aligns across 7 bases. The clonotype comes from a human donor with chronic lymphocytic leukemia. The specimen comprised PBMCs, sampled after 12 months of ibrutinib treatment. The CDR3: CASSYPTGIEETQYF. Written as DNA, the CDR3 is TGTGCCAGCAGTTACCCGACAGGGATCGAGGAGACCCAGTACTTC.